The entry below gives a single T cell receptor beta chain sequence along with its context. The data derive from a study of blood T cell repertoires in COVID-19. Study-wide background: Acute-phase and convalescent COVID-19 samples originated in the United States, Italy and Spain. Sources were T cells, B-cell-depleted T cells, or PBMCs; the material itself was cDNA or gDNA.

Trimming cost V 6 bases and J 4 bases, with 12 bases left between them. Germline-derived CDR1 and CDR2 are MDHEN and SYDVKM. This CDR3 is built from 13 residues. Source study methods: Amplification from reference gene primers served as the basis for estimated nucleated cell counts. Produced via immunoSEQ multiplex PCR; TCRdb's table is partial and in-frame only. V, J and clone size reflect that table, while D and trimming were determined from the DNA. The data contain around 300,000 clones, around 86% of them seen just once; the ten biggest clones take up less than 3%. This sequence joins TRBV28 and TRBJ1-2; tentative D call: TRBD1 (5 bases). Specimen: peripheral blood. The source of this sequence is a woman aged 25 to 45 with active or convalescent COVID-19. The CDR3 DNA is TGTGCCAGCAGCTATAGACAGTTCTATGGCTACACCTTC. It translates to CASSYRQFYGYTF.